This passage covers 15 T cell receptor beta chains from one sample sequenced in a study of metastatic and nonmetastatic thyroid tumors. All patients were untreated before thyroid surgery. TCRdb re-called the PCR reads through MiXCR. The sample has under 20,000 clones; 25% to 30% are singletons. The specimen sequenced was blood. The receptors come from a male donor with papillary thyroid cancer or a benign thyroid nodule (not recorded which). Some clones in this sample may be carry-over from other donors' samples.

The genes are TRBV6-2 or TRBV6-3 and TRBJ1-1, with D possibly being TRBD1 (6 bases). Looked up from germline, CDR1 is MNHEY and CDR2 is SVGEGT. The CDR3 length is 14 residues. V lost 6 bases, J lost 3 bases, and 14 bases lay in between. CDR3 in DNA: TGTGCCAGCAGACCCTTACAGGGATACACTGAAGCTTTCTTT. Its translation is CASRPLQGYTEAFF.

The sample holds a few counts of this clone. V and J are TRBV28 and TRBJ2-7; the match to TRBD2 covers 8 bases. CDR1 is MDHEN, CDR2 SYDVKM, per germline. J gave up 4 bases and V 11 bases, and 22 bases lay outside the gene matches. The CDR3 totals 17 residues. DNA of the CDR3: TGTGCCGCGGTCACGTGGCGGGGGGCAAGGCAGTGTTACGAGCAGTACTTC. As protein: CAAVTWRGARQCYEQYF. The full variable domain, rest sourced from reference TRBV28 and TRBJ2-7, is DVKVTQSSRYLVKRTGEKVFLECVQDMDHENMFWYRQDPGLGLRLIYFSYDVKMKEKGDIPEGYSVSREKKERFSLILESASTNQTSMYLCAAVTWRGARQCYEQYFGPGTRLTVT.

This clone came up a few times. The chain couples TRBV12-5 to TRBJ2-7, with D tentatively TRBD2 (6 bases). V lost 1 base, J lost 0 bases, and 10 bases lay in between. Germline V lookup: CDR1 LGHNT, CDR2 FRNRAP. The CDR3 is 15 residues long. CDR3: CASGLERANSYEQYF. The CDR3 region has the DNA TGTGCTAGTGGTTTGGAGCGGGCGAACTCCTACGAGCAGTACTTC.

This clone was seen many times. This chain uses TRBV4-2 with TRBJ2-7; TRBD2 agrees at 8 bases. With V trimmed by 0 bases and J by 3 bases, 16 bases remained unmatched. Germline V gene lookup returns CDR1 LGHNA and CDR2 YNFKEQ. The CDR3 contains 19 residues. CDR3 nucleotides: TGTGCCAGCAGCCAAGATTATGGGACTAGTGGATACGTTATCTACGAGCAGTACTTC. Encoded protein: CASSQDYGTSGYVIYEQYF.

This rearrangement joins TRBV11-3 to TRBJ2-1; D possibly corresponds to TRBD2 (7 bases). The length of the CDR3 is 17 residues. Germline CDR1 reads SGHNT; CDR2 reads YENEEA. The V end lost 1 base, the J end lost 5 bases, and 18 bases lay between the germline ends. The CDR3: CASSLGSGGAVNNEQFF. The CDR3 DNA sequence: TGTGCCAGCAGCTTAGGGAGTGGGGGGGCTGTGAACAATGAGCAGTTCTTC.

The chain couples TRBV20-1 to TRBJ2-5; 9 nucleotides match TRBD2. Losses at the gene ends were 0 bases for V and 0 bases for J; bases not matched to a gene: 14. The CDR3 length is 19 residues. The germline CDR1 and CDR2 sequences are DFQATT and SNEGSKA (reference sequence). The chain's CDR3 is CSARDWWGAGGQYQETQYF. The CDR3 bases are TGCAGTGCTAGAGATTGGTGGGGAGCGGGGGGTCAATACCAAGAGACCCAGTACTTC.

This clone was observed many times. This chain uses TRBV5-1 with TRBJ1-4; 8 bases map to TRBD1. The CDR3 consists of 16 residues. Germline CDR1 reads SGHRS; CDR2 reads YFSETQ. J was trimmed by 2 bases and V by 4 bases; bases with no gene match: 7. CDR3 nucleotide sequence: TGCGCCAGCAGCGAACAGGGGGTAGTTACTAATGAAAAACTGTTTTTT. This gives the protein CASSEQGVVTNEKLFF.

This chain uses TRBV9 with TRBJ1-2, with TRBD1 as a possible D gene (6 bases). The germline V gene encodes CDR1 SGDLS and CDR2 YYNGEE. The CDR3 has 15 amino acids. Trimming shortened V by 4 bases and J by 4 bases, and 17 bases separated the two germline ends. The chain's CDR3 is CASSPTWGLGYGYTF. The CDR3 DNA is TGTGCCAGCAGCCCCACATGGGGGCTGGGCTATGGCTACACCTTC.

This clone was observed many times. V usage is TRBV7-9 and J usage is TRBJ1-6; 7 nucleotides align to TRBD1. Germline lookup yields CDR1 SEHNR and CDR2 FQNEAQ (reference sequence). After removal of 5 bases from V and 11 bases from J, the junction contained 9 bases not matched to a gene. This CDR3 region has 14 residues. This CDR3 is CASSPPGQWPPLHF. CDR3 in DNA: TGTGCCAGCAGCCCGCCGGGACAGTGGCCACCCCTCCACTTT.

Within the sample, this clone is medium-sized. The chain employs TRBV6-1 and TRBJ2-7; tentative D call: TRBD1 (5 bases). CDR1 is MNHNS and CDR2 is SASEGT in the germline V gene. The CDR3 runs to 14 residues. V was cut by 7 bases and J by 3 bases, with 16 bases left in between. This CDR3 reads CASTDSVWGYEQYF. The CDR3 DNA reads TGTGCCAGCACAGACAGCGTTTGGGGCTACGAGCAGTACTTC.

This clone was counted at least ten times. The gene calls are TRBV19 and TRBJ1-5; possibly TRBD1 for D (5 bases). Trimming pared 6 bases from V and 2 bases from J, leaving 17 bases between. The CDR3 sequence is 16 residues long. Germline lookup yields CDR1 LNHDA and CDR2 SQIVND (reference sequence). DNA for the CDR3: TGTGCCAGTAGAACAACCGGGACGACACGCAATCAGCCCCAGCATTTT. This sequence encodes CASRTTGTTRNQPQHF.

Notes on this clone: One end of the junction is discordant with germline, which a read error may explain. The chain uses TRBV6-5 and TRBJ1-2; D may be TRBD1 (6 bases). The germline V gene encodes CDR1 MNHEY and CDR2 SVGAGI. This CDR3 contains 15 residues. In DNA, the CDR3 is TGTGCCAGCAGTTACGACAGGATATCTAACTATTGCTACACCTTC. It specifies CASSYDRISNYCYTF.

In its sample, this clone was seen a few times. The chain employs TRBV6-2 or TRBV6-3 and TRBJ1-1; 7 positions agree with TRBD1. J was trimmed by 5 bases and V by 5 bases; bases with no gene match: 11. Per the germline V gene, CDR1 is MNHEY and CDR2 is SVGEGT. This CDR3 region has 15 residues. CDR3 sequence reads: CASSITRGVRTEAFF. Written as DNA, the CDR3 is TGTGCCAGCAGTATAACCAGGGGGGTGAGGACTGAAGCTTTCTTT.

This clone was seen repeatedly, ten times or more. CDR3 loop: CASSLGRGFLRGFGYTF. The CDR3 region has the DNA TGTGCCAGCAGCTTAGGCAGGGGGTTCCTTCGGGGCTTTGGCTACACCTTC. V and J are TRBV13 and TRBJ1-2; 7 bases are shared with TRBD1. Germline V gives CDR1 PRHDT, CDR2 FYEKMQ (reference sequence). Trimming removed 0 bases from V and 7 bases from J; junction bases left unmatched: 14. This CDR3 has 17 amino acids. Full variable domain (outside the CDR3, taken from reference TRBV13 and TRBJ1-2): AAGVIQSPRHLIKEKRETATLKCYPIPRHDTVYWYQQGPGQDPQFLISFYEKMQSDKGSIPDRFSAQQFSDYHSELNMSSLELGDSALYFCASSLGRGFLRGFGYTFGSGTRLTVV.

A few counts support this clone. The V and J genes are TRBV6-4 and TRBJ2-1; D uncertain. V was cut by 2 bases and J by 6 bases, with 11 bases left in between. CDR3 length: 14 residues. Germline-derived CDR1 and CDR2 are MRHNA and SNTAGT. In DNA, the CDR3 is TGTGCCAGCAGTGACCCCGGGCAGCCCAATGAGCAGTTCTTC. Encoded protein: CASSDPGQPNEQFF.